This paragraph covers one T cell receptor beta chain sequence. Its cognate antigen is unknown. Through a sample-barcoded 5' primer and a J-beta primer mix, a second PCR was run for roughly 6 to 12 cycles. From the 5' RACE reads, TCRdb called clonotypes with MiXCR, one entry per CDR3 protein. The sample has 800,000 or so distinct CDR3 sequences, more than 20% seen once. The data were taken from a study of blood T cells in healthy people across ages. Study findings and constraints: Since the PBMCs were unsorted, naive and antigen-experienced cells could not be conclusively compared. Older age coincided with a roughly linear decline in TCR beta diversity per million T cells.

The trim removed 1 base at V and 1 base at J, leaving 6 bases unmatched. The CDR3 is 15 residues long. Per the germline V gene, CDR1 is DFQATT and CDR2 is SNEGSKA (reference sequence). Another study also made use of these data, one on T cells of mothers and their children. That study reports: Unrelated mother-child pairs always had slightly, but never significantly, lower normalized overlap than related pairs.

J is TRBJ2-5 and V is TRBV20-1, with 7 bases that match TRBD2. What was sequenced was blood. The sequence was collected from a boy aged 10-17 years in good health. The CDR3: CSARGGSGSQETQYF. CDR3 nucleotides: TGCAGTGCTAGAGGAGGTAGCGGGTCCCAAGAGACCCAGTACTTC.